The rows below give T cell receptor beta chains drawn from one sample of a study of prognosis after radiotherapy for stage I lung cancer. TCRdb ran MiXCR on the multiplex PCR reads and lists one entry per CDR3 protein. The sample has more than 30,000 distinct CDR3 sequences, about 39% seen once. The specimen was PBMCs, collected before or after stereotactic body radiation therapy (not recorded which). Source of these receptors: a donor over 45 with non-small cell lung cancer. The CDR3 runs from the conserved cysteine through the conserved F or W. The order of the fields is D gene, clone size, V gene, J gene, CDR3 DNA, CDR3 protein. The D gene is left open where the match is weak. A row's size may be missing; if present it is once, few, many or a size class.

.	medium-sized	TRBV27	TRBJ2-7	TGTGCCAGCAGTTTGAGGGGAGAGGGATTCTACGAGCAGTACTTC	CASSLRGEGFYEQYF
TRBD1	many	TRBV7-9	TRBJ1-1	TGTGCCAGCAGCCGGACAGGGACTGAAGCTTTCTTT	CASSRTGTEAFF
TRBD1	.	TRBV5-4	TRBJ2-1	TGTGCCAGCAGCTTCAGGACAGGGGGCAACAATGAGCAGTTCTTC	CASSFRTGGNNEQFF
.	.	TRBV5-4	TRBJ1-1	TGTGCCAGCAGACACCAGGGAGACACTGAAGCTTTCTTT	CASRHQGDTEAFF
.	many	TRBV18	TRBJ1-4	TGTGCCAGCTCACCAAACCCCGCAGGGGCCGCAACTAATGAAAAACTGTTTTTT	CASSPNPAGAATNEKLFF
TRBD1	.	TRBV28	TRBJ2-7	TGTGCCAGCAGCACCGCGACAGGGTTCTCCTACGATCAGTACTTC	CASSTATGFSYDQYF
.	many	TRBV7-9	TRBJ1-1	TGTGCCAGCAGCTTCCTTGGCAGGGGTTTGTACACTGAAGCTTTCTTT	CASSFLGRGLYTEAFF
.	.	TRBV7-3	TRBJ2-2	TGTGCCAGCAGCCCCGGGACATTGGACACAGGGGAGCTGTTTTTT	CASSPGTLDTGELFF
.	many	TRBV3-1	TRBJ1-5	TGTGCCAGCAGCCAAGATCGGGGTAACGCGAGACAGCCCCAGCATTTT	CASSQDRGNARQPQHF
.	many	TRBV27	TRBJ2-3	TGTGCCAGCAGTTTACGGGGCGCAGATACGCAGTATTTT	CASSLRGADTQYF
.	medium-sized	TRBV27	TRBJ1-5	TGTGCCAGCAGAAACAGGGAGGCTAGCAATCAGCCCCAGCATTTT	CASRNREASNQPQHF
TRBD2	.	TRBV27	TRBJ2-1	TGTGCCAGCAGCCTTAGCGGGAGCTCCTACAATGAGCAGTTCTTC	CASSLSGSSYNEQFF
.	.	TRBV27	TRBJ1-6	TGTGCCAGCCGCGGGGACTCGAGTTCACCCCTCCACTTT	CASRGDSSSPLHF